The rows below give T cell receptor beta chains drawn from one sample of a study of blood T cell repertoires in COVID-19. Sequenced by immunoSEQ multiplex PCR; TCRdb stores in-frame clones only, minus some. The sample holds roughly 230,000 clones, approximately 82% seen once. The sample consisted of peripheral blood. These receptors all come from a woman aged 80 or over with acute or convalescent COVID-19. Both conserved end residues are part of each CDR3. The D gene is left open where the match is weak. Expanded clones are given a class, and other clones once, few, many or no size at all.

cdr3_nt cdr3_aa v_call clone_size cdr3_length d_call j_call
TGTGCCAGCAGCTTGGAACCAGGGTCATCTCAGCCCCAGCATTTT CASSLEPGSSQPQHF TRBV5-4 NA 15 NA TRBJ1-5
TGTGCCAGCGGCACAGGGGGCTTTGGGTCAGATACGCAGTATTTT CASGTGGFGSDTQYF TRBV2 NA 15 TRBD1 TRBJ2-3
TGCGCCAGCACTCCGGGACAGGTGACGGGGAACACCATATATTTT CASTPGQVTGNTIYF TRBV5-1 NA 15 TRBD1 TRBJ1-3
TGCGCCAGCCGCCTCGGGACTCCGCTTTACACTGAAGCTTTCTTT CASRLGTPLYTEAFF TRBV5-1 NA 15 NA TRBJ1-1
TGTGCCAGCTCACCGGACGCCGGACAGGGCATGAACACTGAAGCTTTCTTT CASSPDAGQGMNTEAFF TRBV18 NA 17 TRBD1 TRBJ1-1
TGTGCCAGCTCACCACTATCCAGGGAAGACGAGCAGTACTTC CASSPLSREDEQYF TRBV18 NA 14 NA TRBJ2-7
TGTGCCAGCAGCTTGGACGGAGACGAGCAGTACTTC CASSLDGDEQYF TRBV5-4 many 12 NA TRBJ2-7
TGTGCCAGCACCCCGTCCCGGGGGGGCCCAGATACGCAGTATTTT CASTPSRGGPDTQYF TRBV5-5 NA 15 TRBD2 TRBJ2-3
TGTGCCAGCAGCTTAGCGCGGCGATTCACTGAAGCTTTCTTT CASSLARRFTEAFF TRBV7-2 NA 14 NA TRBJ1-1
TGTGCCTGGAGTGTAACACAGGGCTACACTGAAGCTTTCTTT CAWSVTQGYTEAFF TRBV30 NA 14 NA TRBJ1-1
TGTGCCAGCAGTGGCAGGGTCTCGGACACTGAAGCTTTCTTT CASSGRVSDTEAFF TRBV2 NA 14 NA TRBJ1-1
TGTGCCAGCAACCGAGACTTCACAGATACGCAGTATTTT CASNRDFTDTQYF TRBV6-5 NA 13 NA TRBJ2-3
TGTGCCAGCAGCTTAGCCGGGACTGGCTCAACAGATACGCAGTATTTT CASSLAGTGSTDTQYF TRBV7-8 once 16 NA TRBJ2-3
TGTGCCAGCAGCTTAGGGCAGCAGGACACTGAAGCTTTCTTT CASSLGQQDTEAFF TRBV11-3 NA 14 NA TRBJ1-1
TGTGCCATCGGGGGCTCGAATCCAACTGAAGCTTTCTTT CAIGGSNPTEAFF TRBV10-3 NA 13 NA TRBJ1-1
TGTGCCAGCAGCCAAGGGCAGCACAGGGGGGAGTACGAGCAGTACTTC CASSQGQHRGEYEQYF TRBV14 NA 16 TRBD1 TRBJ2-7
TGTGCCAGCAGCCAAGAGGAGGCGATCAATGAGCAGTTCTTC CASSQEEAINEQFF TRBV4-2 NA 14 NA TRBJ2-1
TGTGCCAGCACCTGGACAGGGGGAAGTGGAAACACCATATATTTT CASTWTGGSGNTIYF TRBV7-2 NA 15 TRBD1 TRBJ1-3
TGCAGCGTCCTCGAAGACAGTTTGGAGACCCAGTACTTC CSVLEDSLETQYF TRBV29-1 few 13 NA TRBJ2-5
TGTGCCAGCAGCATTGACAGGGGTCACGAAGCTTTCTTT CASSIDRGHEAFF TRBV7-2 NA 13 TRBD1 TRBJ1-1
TGCGCCAGCAGCCAGTTTCAGGATCAGCCCCAGCATTTT CASSQFQDQPQHF TRBV4-3 NA 13 NA TRBJ1-5
TGTGCCAGCAGTTCCCGGGTTAGCTATGGCTACACCTTC CASSSRVSYGYTF TRBV12-3/TRBV12-4 NA 13 NA TRBJ1-2
TGTGCCTGGAGTAGCACAGGGAGCGAGCAGTACTTC CAWSSTGSEQYF TRBV30 NA 12 NA TRBJ2-7
TGTGCCAGCAGCCGAAGGGGAAACAGGGGGGGAAACACTGAAGCTTTCTTT CASSRRGNRGGNTEAFF TRBV11-3 NA 17 TRBD1 TRBJ1-1
TGTGCCAGCAGCGTAGGGTCCCTAGCGGGGGGCCTCACAGATACGCAGTATTTT CASSVGSLAGGLTDTQYF TRBV9 NA 18 TRBD2 TRBJ2-3
TGTGCCAGCAGCGCAGCGGTGGGTAGCGGGGGCCCAGGCATTCAGTACTTC CASSAAVGSGGPGIQYF TRBV9 NA 17 TRBD2 TRBJ2-4
TGTGCCAGCAGCCAAGATCTTACGGGGTATGAGTATGAGGGCTACACCTTC CASSQDLTGYEYEGYTF TRBV3-1/TRBV3-2 NA 17 NA TRBJ1-2
TGTGCCAGCCGTACGGGAGCGGGGACTTCCTACAATGAGCAGTTCTTC CASRTGAGTSYNEQFF TRBV27 NA 16 TRBD2 TRBJ2-1
TGTGCCAGCAGCTTTAGCGGGGGGGTTTACAATGAGCAGTTCTTC CASSFSGGVYNEQFF TRBV7-2 NA 15 TRBD2 TRBJ2-1
TGTGCCAGCAGTCTTTTTTCGAACACTGAAGCTTTCTTT CASSLFSNTEAFF TRBV2 NA 13 NA TRBJ1-1
TGTGCCAGCAGCTCTACCGGGGGAAGCTCTGGAAACACCATATATTTT CASSSTGGSSGNTIYF TRBV7-2 NA 16 NA TRBJ1-3
TGTGCCAGCAGCCGCACAGGGACGGCGAACACTGAAGCTTTCTTT CASSRTGTANTEAFF TRBV3-1/TRBV3-2 NA 15 NA TRBJ1-1
TGTGCCAGTAGCGACAGCTTCGCGGGAAACACCATATATTTT CASSDSFAGNTIYF TRBV19 once 14 NA TRBJ1-3
TGTGCCAGCAGCGTAGAGCAGGGGAAGTACGAGCAGTACTTC CASSVEQGKYEQYF TRBV9 NA 14 NA TRBJ2-7
TGTGCCAGCAGAAGGACTAGCGGGGCCCGGTCCTACAATGAGCAGTTCTTC CASRRTSGARSYNEQFF TRBV28 NA 17 TRBD2 TRBJ2-1
TGTGCCAGCAGCCCCCGAATTAGCGGGGCCCCCTACAATGAGCAGTTCTTC CASSPRISGAPYNEQFF TRBV7-2 NA 17 TRBD2 TRBJ2-1
TGTGCCAGCAGCTTAGGGACAGGGGCGGGCTATGGCTACACCTTC CASSLGTGAGYGYTF TRBV7-2 NA 15 TRBD1 TRBJ1-2